The 17 T cell receptor beta chains listed next were all sequenced from one sample in a study of T cells in Graves' hyperthyroidism and ophthalmopathy. Amplified TCR beta CDR3 regions came from RNA transcripts. The HTBI primer set drove a first-round RT-PCR of the TCR CDR3. TCRdb analysed the multiplex PCR reads with MiXCR anew, one entry per CDR3 protein. Here the sample spans about 400,000 distinct CDR3 sequences, about 14% being singletons. The sample was blood. These receptor sequences come from a man aged 45-65 years with Graves' ophthalmopathy.

This clonotype was seen repeatedly, ten times or more. The rearrangement uses TRBV6-1 and TRBJ1-6; a possible D gene is TRBD1 (6 bases). V gave up 3 bases and J gave up 9 bases, with 12 bases separating them. The CDR3 contains 14 residues. Germline CDR1 and CDR2: MNHNS and SASEGT. The CDR3 DNA reads TGTGCCAGCAGTGAGTCAGGGGTCGGTTCACCCCTCCACTTT. Translation gives CASSESGVGSPLHF.

This clonotype has at least ten counts. The chain combines TRBV12-3 or TRBV12-4 with TRBJ2-1, with D tentatively TRBD2 (7 bases). The CDR3 totals 15 residues. Trimming stripped 5 bases from V and 9 bases from J, with 20 bases between. CDR3 sequence (DNA): TGTGCCAGCAGTAGGGAGGGGGGGTTTTCCTCTGAGCAGTTCTTC. Translation gives CASSREGGFSSEQFF.

This chain uses TRBV20-1 with TRBJ2-1; D might be TRBD2 (6 bases). The CDR3 is 13 amino acids. CDR1 is DFQATT and CDR2 is SNEGSKA in the germline V gene (reference sequence). CDR3 DNA: TGCAGCCTTTTACGGGAGAGTAGCGATGAGCAGTTCTTC. Translating gives CSLLRESSDEQFF.

This clonotype was counted only a few times. V gene TRBV5-6 combines with J gene TRBJ2-1; 15 nucleotides match TRBD2. CDR1 and CDR2 from the germline V gene are SGHDT and YYEEEE. V trimming: 0 bases; J trimming: 6 bases; junction bases outside the gene matches: 4. The CDR3 contains 17 residues. The CDR3 loop reads CASSLVGTSGRSNEQFF. The CDR3 DNA reads as TGTGCCAGCAGCTTGGTTGGGACTAGCGGGAGGTCCAATGAGCAGTTCTTC.

The rearrangement links TRBV10-1 to TRBJ2-1; 7 positions agree with TRBD2. The CDR3 length is 13 residues. The V segment lost 6 bases and the J segment 8 bases; nucleotides outside the gene matches: 7. Germline V gene sequence: CDR1 WNHNN, CDR2 SYGVQD (reference sequence). In nucleotides, the CDR3 is TGCGCCAGCAGGAATACTAGCGAGGATGAGCAGTTCTTC. This gives the protein CASRNTSEDEQFF.

This clonotype was observed at least ten times. The genes are TRBV2 and TRBJ1-5, with 11 bases matching TRBD1. V dropped 3 bases and J dropped 5; count of bases not matched to a gene: 12. This CDR3 contains 18 residues. Germline V lookup: CDR1 SNHLY, CDR2 FYNNEI. CDR3 sequence reads: CASSDIGTGGHRDQPQHF. Here the CDR3 DNA reads TGTGCCAGCAGTGATATTGGGACAGGGGGGCATAGGGATCAGCCCCAGCATTTT.

Note on this clonotype: Given a much more abundant clone one base away, this may be a read error. The chain uses TRBV10-3 and TRBJ1-6, with D tentatively TRBD1 (6 bases). The CDR3 runs 15 residues. Germline assignment: CDR1 ENHRY and CDR2 SYGVKD. The CDR3 nucleotides are TGTGCCAGCAGTTACGGACAGCTCAATAATTTACCCCTCCACTTT. Protein: CASSYGQLNNLPLHF.

The sample holds many counts of this clonotype. For the CDR3, the DNA is TGTGCCAGCAGCTCCGCGGGGATAGGGATCAAGACCCAGTACTTC. Protein sequence: CASSSAGIGIKTQYF. The chain carries TRBV28 and TRBJ2-5; tentatively, D is TRBD2 (6 bases). Per the germline V gene, CDR1 is MDHEN and CDR2 is SYDVKM. This CDR3 region has 15 residues. Trimming took 6 bases from V and 6 from J, leaving 20 bases between them.

This clonotype has only a few counts. This rearrangement joins TRBV5-1 to TRBJ1-6; TRBD1 might be the D (5 bases). This CDR3 spans 15 amino acids. In germline, CDR1 is SGHRS, CDR2 YFSETQ. Trimming took off 4 bases at V and 7 bases at J, with 15 bases between the two ends. CDR3 sequence reads: CASSPLWGNNSPLHF. The CDR3 nucleotides are TGCGCCAGCAGCCCACTTTGGGGGAACAATTCACCCCTCCACTTT. The entire variable domain, with the rest obtained from reference TRBV5-1 and TRBJ1-6, is as follows: KAGVTQTPRYLIKTRGQQVTLSCSPISGHRSVSWYQQTPGQGLQFLFEYFSETQRNKGNFPGRFSGRQFSNSRSEMNVSTLELGDSALYLCASSPLWGNNSPLHFGNGTRLTVT.

There are many counts of this clonotype. The chain uses TRBV28 and TRBJ2-1, with 8 nucleotides matching TRBD2. The germline gives CDR1 MDHEN, CDR2 SYDVKM. With 7 bases clipped from V and 4 bases from J, the junction kept 6 bases outside the gene matches. This CDR3 contains 14 residues. CDR3 in DNA: TGTGCCAGCACCCCTGGACTAGCATACAATGAGCAGTTCTTC. It is translated as CASTPGLAYNEQFF.

A few counts support this clonotype. The CDR3 spells CASSLTNDLNYGYTF. Written as DNA, the CDR3 is TGTGCCAGCAGCCTAACAAATGACCTTAACTATGGCTACACCTTC. The rearrangement joins TRBV7-9 to TRBJ1-2; no definite D call. This CDR3 comprises 15 residues. Germline V gene data show CDR1 as SEHNR and CDR2 as FQNEAQ (reference sequence). Trimming pared 5 bases from V and 1 base from J, leaving 14 bases between.

The chain links TRBV9 to TRBJ1-4; D not certain. The germline CDR1 and CDR2 sequences are SGDLS and YYNGEE. This CDR3 region has 11 residues. V was pared by 3 bases and J by 8 bases, with 5 bases between. The CDR3 spells CASSAGEKLFF. CDR3 sequence (DNA): TGTGCCAGCAGCGCCGGCGAAAAACTGTTTTTT.

This clonotype occurred many times. CDR3 DNA sequence: TGTGCCAGCTCCCGACGCGCGGGGCGTTCGTTTACCGATGAGCAGTTCTTC. This gives the protein CASSRRAGRSFTDEQFF. J is TRBJ2-1 and V is TRBV18, with D maybe TRBD2 (6 bases). This CDR3 contains 17 residues. Germline CDR1 reads KGHSH; CDR2 reads LQKENI. The V end lost 6 bases, the J end lost 8 bases, and 26 bases lay between the germline ends.

V gene TRBV5-1 combines with J gene TRBJ1-3; D is ambiguous. Germline CDR1 and CDR2: SGHRS and YFSETQ. V shed 0 bases and J shed 0 bases, with 10 bases lying between them. The CDR3 extends over 16 amino acids. The CDR3 spells CASSLASGSSGNTIYF. CDR3 in DNA: TGCGCCAGCAGCTTGGCTTCCGGGAGCTCTGGAAACACCATATATTTT.

The V call is TRBV15, the J call TRBJ2-3; no clear D. The CDR3 length is 14 residues. The germline V gene encodes CDR1 LNHNV and CDR2 YYDKDF (reference sequence). V was clipped by 1 base and J by 4 bases, with 9 bases between them. CDR3 sequence reads: CATSRVIVADTQYF. The CDR3 DNA reads as TGTGCCACCAGCAGAGTTATTGTTGCAGATACGCAGTATTTT.

In its sample, this clonotype was seen a few times. The rearrangement links TRBV28 to TRBJ2-6, with D possibly matching TRBD1 (6 bases). The CDR3 sequence is 16 residues long. V dropped 10 bases and J dropped 1 base, with 17 bases sitting between them. Germline CDR1 is MDHEN and CDR2 is SYDVKM. CDR3 in DNA: TGTGCCATCAGGGGCAGGGGTAGGTCTGGGGCCAACGTCCTGACTTTC. Residues: CAIRGRGRSGANVLTF.

At least ten counts were recorded for this clonotype. Germline and junction disagree at one end, which may indicate a read error. In nucleotides, the CDR3 is TGTGCTAGCAGCTTTGGAGAGCGCGCCGAGCAGTACTTC. It yields the protein CASSFGERAEQYF. The chain combines TRBV7-7 with TRBJ2-7; D unresolved. Germline loops: CDR1 SSHAT, CDR2 FNYEAQ (reference sequence). The CDR3 totals 13 residues.